The text below deals with one T cell receptor (beta chain). The data derive from a study of CD8 T cells in Susac syndrome. Reverse transcription used roughly 0.45 to 1 ug RNA and random hexamers. A single record per CDR3 protein comes from TCRdb applying MiXCR to the immunoSEQ multiplex PCR reads. There are some 210,000 distinct CDR3 sequences in the sample; around 93% occur only once, and 0.15% to 0.2% lies in the top ten. The sample comprised CD4+ T cells from PBMCs. The sequence came from a human donor with Susac syndrome.

The CDR3 spells CSVEDRLNYGYTF. CDR3 sequence (DNA): TGCAGCGTTGAAGATCGGTTAAACTATGGCTACACCTTC. The J gene is TRBJ1-2, the V gene TRBV29-1; D remains ambiguous. V lost 0 bases, J lost 2 bases, and 7 bases lay in between. This CDR3 is 13 amino acids long. The germline V gene has CDR1 SQVTM and CDR2 ANQGSEA.